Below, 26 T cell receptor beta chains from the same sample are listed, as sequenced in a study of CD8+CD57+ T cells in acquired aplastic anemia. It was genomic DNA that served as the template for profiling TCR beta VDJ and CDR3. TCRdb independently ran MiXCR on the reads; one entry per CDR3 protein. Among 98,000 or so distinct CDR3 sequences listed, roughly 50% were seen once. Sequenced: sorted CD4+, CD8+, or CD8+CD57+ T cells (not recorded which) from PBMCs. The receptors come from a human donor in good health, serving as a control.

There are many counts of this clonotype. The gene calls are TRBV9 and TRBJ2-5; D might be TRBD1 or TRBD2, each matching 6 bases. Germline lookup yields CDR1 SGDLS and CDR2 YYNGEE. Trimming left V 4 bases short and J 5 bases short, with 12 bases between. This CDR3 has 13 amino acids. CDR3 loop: CASSTGGPETQYF. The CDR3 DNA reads TGTGCCAGCAGCACCGGGGGCCCGGAGACCCAGTACTTC.

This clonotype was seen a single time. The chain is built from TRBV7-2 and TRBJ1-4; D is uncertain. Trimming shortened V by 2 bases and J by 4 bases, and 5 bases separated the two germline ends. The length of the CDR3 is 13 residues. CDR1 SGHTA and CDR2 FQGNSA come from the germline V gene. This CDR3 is CASSLSGNEKLFF. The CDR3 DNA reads TGTGCCAGCAGCTTAAGCGGTAATGAAAAACTGTTTTTT.

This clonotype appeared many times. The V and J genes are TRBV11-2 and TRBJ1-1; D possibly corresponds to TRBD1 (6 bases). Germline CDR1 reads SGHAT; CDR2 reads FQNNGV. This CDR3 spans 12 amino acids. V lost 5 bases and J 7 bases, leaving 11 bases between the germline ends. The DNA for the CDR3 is TGTGCCAGCAGCGTCGGGACAATTGAAGCTTTCTTT. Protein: CASSVGTIEAFF.

CDR3 nucleotides: TGCGCCAGCAGCGATATGACAGGGGCCTATGGCTACACCTTC. This sequence encodes CASSDMTGAYGYTF. The chain recombines TRBV5-1 with TRBJ1-2; 8 positions agree with TRBD1. The germline gives CDR1 SGHRS, CDR2 YFSETQ. The CDR3 is made up of 14 amino acids. The trim removed 4 bases at V and 4 bases at J, leaving 6 bases unmatched. The full variable domain, its missing parts supplied by reference TRBV5-1 and TRBJ1-2, is KAGVTQTPRYLIKTRGQQVTLSCSPISGHRSVSWYQQTPGQGLQFLFEYFSETQRNKGNFPGRFSGRQFSNSRSEMNVSTLELGDSALYLCASSDMTGAYGYTFGSGTRLTVV.

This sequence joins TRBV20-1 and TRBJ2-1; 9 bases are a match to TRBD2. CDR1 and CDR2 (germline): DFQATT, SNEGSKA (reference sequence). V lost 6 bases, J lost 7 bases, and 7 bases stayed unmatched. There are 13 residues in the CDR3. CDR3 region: CSAGAGGPNEQFF. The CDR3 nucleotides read TGCAGTGCCGGCGCGGGGGGGCCGAATGAGCAGTTCTTC.

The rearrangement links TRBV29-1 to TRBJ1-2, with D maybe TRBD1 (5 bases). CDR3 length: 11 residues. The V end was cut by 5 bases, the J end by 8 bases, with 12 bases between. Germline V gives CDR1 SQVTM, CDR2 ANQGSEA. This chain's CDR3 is CSVTRGYGYTF. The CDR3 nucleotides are TGCAGCGTTACCCGGGGGTACGGCTACACCTTC.

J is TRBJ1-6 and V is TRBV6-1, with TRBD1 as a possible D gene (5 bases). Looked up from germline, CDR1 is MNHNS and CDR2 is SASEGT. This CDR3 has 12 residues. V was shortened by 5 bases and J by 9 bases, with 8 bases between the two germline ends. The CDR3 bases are TGTGCCAGCAGTCGCGGGGGTTCACCCCTCCACTTT. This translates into CASSRGGSPLHF.

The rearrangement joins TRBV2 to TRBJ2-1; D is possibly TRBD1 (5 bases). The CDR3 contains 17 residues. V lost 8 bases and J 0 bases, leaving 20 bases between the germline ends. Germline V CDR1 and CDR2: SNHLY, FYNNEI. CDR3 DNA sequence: TGTGCCAGCGCCGGCACACACAGGTTAAACTCCTACAATGAGCAGTTCTTC. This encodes CASAGTHRLNSYNEQFF. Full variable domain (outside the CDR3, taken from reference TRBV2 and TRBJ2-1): EPEVTQTPSHQVTQMGQEVILRCVPISNHLYFYWYRQILGQKVEFLVSFYNNEISEKSEIFDDQFSVERPDGSNFTLKIRSTKLEDSAMYFCASAGTHRLNSYNEQFFGPGTRLTVL.

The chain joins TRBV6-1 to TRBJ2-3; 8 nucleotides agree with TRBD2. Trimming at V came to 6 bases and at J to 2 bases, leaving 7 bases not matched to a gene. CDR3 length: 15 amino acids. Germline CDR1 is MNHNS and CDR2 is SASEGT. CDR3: CASSVDGRATDTQYF. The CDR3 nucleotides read TGTGCCAGCAGCGTAGACGGGAGGGCCACAGATACGCAGTATTTT.

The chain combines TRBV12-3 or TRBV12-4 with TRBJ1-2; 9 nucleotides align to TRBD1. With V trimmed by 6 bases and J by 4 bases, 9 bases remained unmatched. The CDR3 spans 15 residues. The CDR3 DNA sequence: TGTGCCAGCAGAGCGCCCGGGACAGGGACCTATGGCTACACCTTC. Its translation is CASRAPGTGTYGYTF.

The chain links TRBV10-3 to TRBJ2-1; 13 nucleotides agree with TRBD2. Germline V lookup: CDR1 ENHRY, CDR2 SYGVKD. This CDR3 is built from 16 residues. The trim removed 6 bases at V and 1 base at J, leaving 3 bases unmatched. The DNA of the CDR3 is TGTGCCATCAGAGGGACTAGCGGGAAGTCCTACAATGAGCAGTTCTTC. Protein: CAIRGTSGKSYNEQFF.

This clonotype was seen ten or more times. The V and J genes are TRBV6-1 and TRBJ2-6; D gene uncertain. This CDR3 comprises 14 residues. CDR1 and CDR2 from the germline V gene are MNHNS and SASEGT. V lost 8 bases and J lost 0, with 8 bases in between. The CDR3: CASEVLSGANVLTF. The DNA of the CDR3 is TGTGCCAGCGAAGTCCTCTCTGGGGCCAACGTCCTGACTTTC.

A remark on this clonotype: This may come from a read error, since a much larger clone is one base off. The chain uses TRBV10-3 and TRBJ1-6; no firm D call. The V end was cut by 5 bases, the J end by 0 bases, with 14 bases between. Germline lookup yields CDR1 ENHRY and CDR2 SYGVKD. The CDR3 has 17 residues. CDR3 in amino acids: CAISPATTRSYNSPLHF. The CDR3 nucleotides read TGTGCCATCAGTCCCGCGACAACCCGCTCCTATAATTCACCCCTCCACTTT.

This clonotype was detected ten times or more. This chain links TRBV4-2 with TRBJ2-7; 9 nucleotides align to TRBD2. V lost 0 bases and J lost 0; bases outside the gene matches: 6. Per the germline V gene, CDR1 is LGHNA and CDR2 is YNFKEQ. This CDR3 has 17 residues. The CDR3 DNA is TGTGCCAGCAGCCAAGAGTCAATGCGGGGGGGCTCCTACGAGCAGTACTTC. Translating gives CASSQESMRGGSYEQYF.

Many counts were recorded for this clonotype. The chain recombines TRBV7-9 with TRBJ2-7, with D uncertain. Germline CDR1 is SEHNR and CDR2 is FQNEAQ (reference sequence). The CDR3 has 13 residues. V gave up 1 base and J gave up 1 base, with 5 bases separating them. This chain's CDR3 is CASSLEDSYEQYF. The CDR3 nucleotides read TGTGCCAGCAGCTTAGAGGATTCCTACGAGCAGTACTTC.

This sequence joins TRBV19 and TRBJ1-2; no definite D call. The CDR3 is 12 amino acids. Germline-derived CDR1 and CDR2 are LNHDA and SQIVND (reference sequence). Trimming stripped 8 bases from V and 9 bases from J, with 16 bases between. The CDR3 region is CASRGVSVSYTF. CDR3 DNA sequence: TGTGCCAGTCGCGGAGTCAGCGTTAGCTACACCTTC.

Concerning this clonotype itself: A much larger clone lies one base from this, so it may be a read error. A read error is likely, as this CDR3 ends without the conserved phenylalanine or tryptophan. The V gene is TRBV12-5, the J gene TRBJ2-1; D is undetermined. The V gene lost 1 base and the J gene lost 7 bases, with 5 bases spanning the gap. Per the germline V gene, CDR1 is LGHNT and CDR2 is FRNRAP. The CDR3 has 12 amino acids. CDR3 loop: CASGLAGNEQFL. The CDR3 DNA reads TGTGCTAGTGGTTTGGCCGGGAATGAGCAGTTCCTC.

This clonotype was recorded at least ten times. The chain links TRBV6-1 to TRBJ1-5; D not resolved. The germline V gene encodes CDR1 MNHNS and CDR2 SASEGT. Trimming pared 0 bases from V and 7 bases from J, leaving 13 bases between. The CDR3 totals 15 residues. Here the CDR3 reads CASSEARVGNQPQHF. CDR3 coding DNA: TGTGCCAGCAGTGAAGCGCGGGTAGGGAACCAGCCCCAGCATTTT.

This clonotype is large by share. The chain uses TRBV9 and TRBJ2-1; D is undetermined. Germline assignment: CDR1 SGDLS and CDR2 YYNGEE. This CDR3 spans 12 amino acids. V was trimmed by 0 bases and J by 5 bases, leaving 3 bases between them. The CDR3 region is CASSVGNNEQFF. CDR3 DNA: TGTGCCAGCAGCGTAGGAAACAATGAGCAGTTCTTC.

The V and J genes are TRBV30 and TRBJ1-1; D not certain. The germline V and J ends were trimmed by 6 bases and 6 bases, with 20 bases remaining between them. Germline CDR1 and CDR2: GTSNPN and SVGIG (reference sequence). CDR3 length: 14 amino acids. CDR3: CACSAGVSQPEAFF. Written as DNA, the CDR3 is TGTGCCTGTTCCGCAGGTGTGAGCCAGCCTGAAGCTTTCTTT.

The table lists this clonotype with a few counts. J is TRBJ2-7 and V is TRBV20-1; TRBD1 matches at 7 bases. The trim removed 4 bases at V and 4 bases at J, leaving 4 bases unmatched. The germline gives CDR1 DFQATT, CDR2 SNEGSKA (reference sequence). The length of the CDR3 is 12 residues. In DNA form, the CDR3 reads TGCAGTGCTATACCGACAGGGTACGAGCAGTACTTC. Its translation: CSAIPTGYEQYF.

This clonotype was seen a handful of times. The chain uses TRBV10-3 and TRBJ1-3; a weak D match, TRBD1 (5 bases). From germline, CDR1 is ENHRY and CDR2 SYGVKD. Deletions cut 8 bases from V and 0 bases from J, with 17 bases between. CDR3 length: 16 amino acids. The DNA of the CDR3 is TGTGCCATCTGGGGGGGGGTCGCAAGCTCTGGAAACACCATATATTTT. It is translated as CAIWGGVASSGNTIYF.

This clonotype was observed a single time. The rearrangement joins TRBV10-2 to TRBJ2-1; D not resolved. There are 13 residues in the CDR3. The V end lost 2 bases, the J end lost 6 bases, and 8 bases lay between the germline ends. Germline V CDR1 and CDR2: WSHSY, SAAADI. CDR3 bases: TGCGCCAGCAGTGAGGGGCTTTGCAATGAGCAGTTCTTC. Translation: CASSEGLCNEQFF.

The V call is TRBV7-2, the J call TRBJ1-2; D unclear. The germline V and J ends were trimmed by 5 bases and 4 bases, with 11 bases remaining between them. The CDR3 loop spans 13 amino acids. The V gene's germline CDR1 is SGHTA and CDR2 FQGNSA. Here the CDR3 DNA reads TGTGCCAGCAGCGTCGGGCGCAGCTATGGCTACACCTTC. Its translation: CASSVGRSYGYTF.

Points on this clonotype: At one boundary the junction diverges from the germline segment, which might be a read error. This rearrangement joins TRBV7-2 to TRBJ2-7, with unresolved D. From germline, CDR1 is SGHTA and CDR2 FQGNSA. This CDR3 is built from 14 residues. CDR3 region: CVSSLVASSYEQYF. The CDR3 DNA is TGTGTCAGCAGCTTAGTAGCTTCCTCCTACGAGCAGTACTTC.

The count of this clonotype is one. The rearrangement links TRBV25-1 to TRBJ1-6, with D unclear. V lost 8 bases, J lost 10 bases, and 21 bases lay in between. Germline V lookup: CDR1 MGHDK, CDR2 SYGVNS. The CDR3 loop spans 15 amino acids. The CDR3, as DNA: TGTGCCAGCTTACTGGTCGGGCAAGATGGGTCACCCCTCCACTTT. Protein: CASLLVGQDGSPLHF.